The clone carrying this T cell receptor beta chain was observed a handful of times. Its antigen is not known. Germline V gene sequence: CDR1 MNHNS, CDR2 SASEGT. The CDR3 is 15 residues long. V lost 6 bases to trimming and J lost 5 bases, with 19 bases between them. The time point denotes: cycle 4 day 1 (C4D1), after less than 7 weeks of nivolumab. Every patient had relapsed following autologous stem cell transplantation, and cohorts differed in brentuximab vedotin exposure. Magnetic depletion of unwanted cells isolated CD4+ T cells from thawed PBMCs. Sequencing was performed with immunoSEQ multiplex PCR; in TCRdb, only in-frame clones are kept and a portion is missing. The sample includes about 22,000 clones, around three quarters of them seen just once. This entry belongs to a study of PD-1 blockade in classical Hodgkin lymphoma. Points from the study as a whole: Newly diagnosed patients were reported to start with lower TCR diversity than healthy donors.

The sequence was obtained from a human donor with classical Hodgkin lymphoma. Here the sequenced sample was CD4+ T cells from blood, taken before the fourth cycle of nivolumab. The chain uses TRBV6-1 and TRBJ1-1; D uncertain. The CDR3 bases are TGTGCCAGCAGCAGACGTGTGGGGATGGAGACTGAAGCTTTCTTT. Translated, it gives CASSRRVGMETEAFF.